The 10 T cell receptor beta chains reported below all come from one sample, sequenced in a study of OX40 agonist ivuxolimab in advanced cancers. Generated by immunoSEQ multiplex PCR, the TCRdb table keeps only in-frame clones and is missing some. The sample shows roughly 92,000 clones, 87% of them seen only once. The specimen comprised CD4+ or CD8+ T cells sorted from blood, sampled in a trial of the OX40 agonist ivuxolimab. Receptor source: an adult with an advanced solid tumor such as melanoma, head and neck, liver or kidney cancer.

The chain employs TRBV28 and TRBJ2-7, with 10 bases aligning to TRBD2. The junction had 10 bases not matched to a gene; V was cut back by 8 bases and J by 3 bases. The CDR3 is 15 residues long. The V gene's germline CDR1 is MDHEN and CDR2 SYDVKM. The CDR3: CASLNSGGSDYEQYF. In nucleotides, the CDR3 is TGTGCCAGCCTCAATAGCGGGGGGTCGGACTACGAGCAGTACTTC.

J is TRBJ2-7 and V is TRBV4-3; D possibly corresponds to TRBD1 (5 bases). CDR3 length equals 16 residues. Germline V gene sequence: CDR1 LGHNA, CDR2 YSLEER. The V end was cut by 1 base, the J end by 2 bases, with 15 bases between. The DNA of the CDR3 is TGCGCCAGCAGCCAAGCTTTCAGGGTAGGCCCCTACGAGCAGTACTTC. Amino acids: CASSQAFRVGPYEQYF.

The chain links TRBV19 to TRBJ2-1, with D maybe TRBD2 (5 bases). CDR1 and CDR2 from the germline V gene are LNHDA and SQIVND (reference sequence). Trimming left V 11 bases short and J 0 bases short, with 17 bases between. CDR3 length: 15 amino acids. In nucleotides, the CDR3 is TGTGCCTCGGGGAAGGTTGGCGTCTCCTACAATGAGCAGTTCTTC. Its translation: CASGKVGVSYNEQFF.

The chain links TRBV11-2 to TRBJ2-7; unclear D gene. Germline V gene sequence: CDR1 SGHAT, CDR2 FQNNGV. The CDR3 is 13 residues long. The V and J ends lost 3 bases and 2 bases respectively, with 8 bases between them. This CDR3 is CASSLLSAYEQYF. In nucleotides, the CDR3 is TGTGCCAGCAGCTTGCTTTCGGCCTACGAGCAGTACTTC.

The rearrangement links TRBV27 to TRBJ1-1; D possibly corresponds to TRBD1 (5 bases). There are 15 residues in the CDR3. CDR1 is MNHEY and CDR2 is SMNVEV in the germline V gene (reference sequence). The ends were cut back, 4 bases at V and 3 bases at J, with 15 bases in the middle. CDR3 nucleotide sequence: TGTGCCAGCAGTTCCCTCTTGGGGCGTTACACTGAAGCTTTCTTT. Translated, it gives CASSSLLGRYTEAFF.

The chain recombines TRBV7-2 with TRBJ2-7; D gene ambiguous. The CDR3 has 14 amino acids. V lost 5 bases and J 5 bases, leaving 16 bases between the germline ends. Germline V gene lookup returns CDR1 SGHTA and CDR2 FQGNSA. CDR3 in DNA: TGTGCCAGCAGCCCCAGGATTTCCAGGAACGAGCAGTACTTC. Translating it yields CASSPRISRNEQYF.

The V and J genes are TRBV11-3 and TRBJ1-1, with D hard to call. Deletions cut 7 bases from V and 0 bases from J, with 12 bases between. Germline CDR1 SGHNT, CDR2 YENEEA. This CDR3 is 14 amino acids long. CDR3 loop: CASTPPRMNTEAFF. The CDR3 coding sequence is TGTGCCAGCACCCCCCCCAGAATGAACACTGAAGCTTTCTTT. Using reference TRBV11-3 and TRBJ1-1 for the parts outside the CDR3, the full variable domain is EAGVVQSPRYKIIEKKQPVAFWCNPISGHNTLYWYLQNLGQGPELLIRYENEEAVDDSQLPKDRFSAERLKGVDSTLKIQPAELGDSAVYLCASTPPRMNTEAFFGQGTRLTVV.

The CDR3 loop reads CASSQPSTSMADTGELFF. DNA of the CDR3: TGCGCCAGCAGCCAACCTTCGACATCTATGGCGGACACCGGGGAGCTGTTTTTT. V is TRBV4-1 and J is TRBJ2-2; no clear D gene. The germline gives CDR1 MGHRA, CDR2 YSYEKL. The V and J ends lost 2 bases and 3 bases respectively, with 19 bases between them. The CDR3 is 18 amino acids.

The rearrangement links TRBV5-4 to TRBJ2-4, with unresolved D. This CDR3 spans 16 amino acids. Trimming pared 1 base from V and 1 base from J, leaving 12 bases between. CDR1 is SGHNT, CDR2 YYREEE, per germline (reference sequence). The CDR3 DNA is TGTGCCAGCAGCTTGACACGTGTCGGGGCCAAAAACATTCAGTACTTC. It is translated as CASSLTRVGAKNIQYF.

The chain employs TRBV5-1 and TRBJ1-2; TRBD1 aligns across 10 bases. After removal of 4 bases from V and 4 bases from J, the junction contained 7 bases not matched to a gene. This CDR3 has 15 amino acids. Germline V lookup: CDR1 SGHRS, CDR2 YFSETQ. The chain's CDR3 is CASSLETGGGYGYTF. CDR3 nucleotides: TGCGCCAGCAGCCTAGAGACAGGGGGCGGCTATGGCTACACCTTC.